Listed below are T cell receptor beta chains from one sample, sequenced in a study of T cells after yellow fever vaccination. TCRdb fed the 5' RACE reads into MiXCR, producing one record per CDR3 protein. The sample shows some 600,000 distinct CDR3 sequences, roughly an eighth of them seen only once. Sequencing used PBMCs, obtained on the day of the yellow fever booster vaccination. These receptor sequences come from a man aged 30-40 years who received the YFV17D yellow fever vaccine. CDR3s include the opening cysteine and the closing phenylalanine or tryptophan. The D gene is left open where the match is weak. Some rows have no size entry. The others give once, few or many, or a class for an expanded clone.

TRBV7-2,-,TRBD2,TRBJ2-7,TGTGCCAGCGGGGGGACTACTAGCTCCTACGAGCAGTACTTC,CASGGTTSSYEQYF
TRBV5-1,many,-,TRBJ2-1,TGCGCCAGCCGGTTAGCTAGCTTCAGCTCCTACAATGAGCAGTTCTTC,CASRLASFSSYNEQFF
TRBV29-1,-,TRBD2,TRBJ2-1,TGCAGCGCCACACCAATAGCGGGAGGGTTCTACAATGAGCAGTTCTTC,CSATPIAGGFYNEQFF
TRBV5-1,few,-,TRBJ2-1,TGCGCCAGCAGCAGGGACACCGCCTACAATGAGCAGTTCTTC,CASSRDTAYNEQFF
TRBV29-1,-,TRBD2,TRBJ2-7,TGCAGCGTTGAGGGGGCGGAGCGGGAGCCATACGAGCAGTACTTC,CSVEGAEREPYEQYF
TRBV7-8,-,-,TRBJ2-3,TGTGCCAGCAGCTTCCTGAGGGGCTGGTCAGATACGCAGTATTTT,CASSFLRGWSDTQYF
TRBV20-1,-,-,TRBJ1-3,TGCAGTGCTAGGGGAGAGAGCTCTGGAAACACCATATATTTT,CSARGESSGNTIYF
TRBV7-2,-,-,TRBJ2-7,TGTGCCAGCAGCTTAAACTGGGGCCGGACATACGAGCAGTACTTC,CASSLNWGRTYEQYF
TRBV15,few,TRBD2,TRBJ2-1,TGTGCCACCAGCAGAGATCGACTAGCGGGGAACAATGAGCAGTTCTTC,CATSRDRLAGNNEQFF
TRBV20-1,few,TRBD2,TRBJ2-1,TGCAGTGCTAGAGTGGGACTAGCTGCCTCCTACAATGAGCAGTTCTTC,CSARVGLAASYNEQFF
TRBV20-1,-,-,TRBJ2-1,TGCAGCGGACGAGGGGGGGACCCGCAGTTCTTC,CSGRGGDPQFF
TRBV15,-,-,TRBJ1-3,TGTGCCACCAGCAGAGATTCGTTCCAGAACACCATATATTTT,CATSRDSFQNTIYF
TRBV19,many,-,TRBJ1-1,TGTGCCAGTAGTATGAGAGAGCCTGAAGCTTTCTTT,CASSMREPEAFF
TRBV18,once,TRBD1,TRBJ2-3,TGTGCCAGCTCAAATCGGACAGGGGGCACAGATACGCAGTATTTT,CASSNRTGGTDTQYF
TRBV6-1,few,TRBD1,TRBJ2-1,TGTGCCAGCAGTCAGCAGGGGGTACGGAACAATGAGCAGTTCTTC,CASSQQGVRNNEQFF
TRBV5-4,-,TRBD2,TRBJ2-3,TGTGCCAGCAGCTTGGAAGGCGGGAGGTCTTTAGATACGCAGTATTTT,CASSLEGGRSLDTQYF
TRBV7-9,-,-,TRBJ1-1,TGTGCCAGCAGCTTGATCTCGAACACTGAAGCTTTCTTT,CASSLISNTEAFF
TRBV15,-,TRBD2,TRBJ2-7,TGTGCCACCAGCCCAGGGACTAGCGGGAGTTACGAGCAGTACTTC,CATSPGTSGSYEQYF
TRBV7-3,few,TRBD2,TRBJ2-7,TGTGCCAGTTCTCTCAGAGTAGCGGGAAATTACGAGCAGTACTTC,CASSLRVAGNYEQYF
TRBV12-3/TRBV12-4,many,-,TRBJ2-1,TGTGCCAGCAGTTCTTACAATGAGCAGTTCTTC,CASSSYNEQFF
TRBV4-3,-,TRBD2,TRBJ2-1,TGCGCCAGCAGCCAAGATCTAGTGACTAGCGGGAGGGCCGATAACTATGAGCAGTTCTTC,CASSQDLVTSGRADNYEQFF
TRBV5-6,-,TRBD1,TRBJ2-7,TGTGCCAGCAGATGGGACAGGACATCCTACGAGCAGTACTTC,CASRWDRTSYEQYF
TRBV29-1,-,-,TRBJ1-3,TGCAGCGCCTCCGGGGCCGGCATTTCGGCTGGAAACACCATATATTTT,CSASGAGISAGNTIYF
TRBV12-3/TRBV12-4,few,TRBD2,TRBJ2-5,TGTGCCAGCAGTCCGGGACTAGAGAGTGCGGCCCAGTACTTC,CASSPGLESAAQYF
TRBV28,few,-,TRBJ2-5,TGTGCCAGCAGGGGGGGACAGTACCAAGAGACCCAGTACTTC,CASRGGQYQETQYF
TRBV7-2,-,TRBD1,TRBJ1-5,TGTGCCAGCAGCTTATACGGACAGGGCGCTCAGCCCCAGCATTTT,CASSLYGQGAQPQHF
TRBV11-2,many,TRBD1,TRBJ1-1,TGTGCCAGCAGCTCCCGGGACAGGGGCCCCGAAGCTTTCTTT,CASSSRDRGPEAFF
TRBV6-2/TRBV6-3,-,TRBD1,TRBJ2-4,TGTGCCAGCAGTAACTACAGGGGGAGAGTGGACATTCAGTACTTC,CASSNYRGRVDIQYF
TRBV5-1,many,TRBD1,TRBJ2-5,TGCGCCAGCAGCATGGGACAGGGGGAAGAGACCCAGTACTTC,CASSMGQGEETQYF
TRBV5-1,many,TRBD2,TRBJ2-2,TGCGCCAGCAGCTTCCTACTAGCGGGAGCGAGCGGGGAGCTGTTTTTT,CASSFLLAGASGELFF
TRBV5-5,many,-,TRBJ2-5,TGTGCCAGCAGCTTGGTTACCCCAGTGACCCAGTACTTC,CASSLVTPVTQYF
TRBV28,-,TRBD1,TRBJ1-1,TGTGCCAGCACGATGACAGGGATTAGTATGAACACTGAAGCTTTCTTT,CASTMTGISMNTEAFF
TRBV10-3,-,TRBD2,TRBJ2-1,TGTGCCATCAGTGAACCTCGGACTAGCGGGAGTGTGAGTGAGCAGTTCTTC,CAISEPRTSGSVSEQFF
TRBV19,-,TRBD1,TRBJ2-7,TGTGCCAGTAGTAACCTCCCCGGGGGGACAGGGGCCTACGAGCAGTACTTC,CASSNLPGGTGAYEQYF
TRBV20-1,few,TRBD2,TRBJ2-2,TGCAGTGCTAGAGGCTCTACTGGGAGGGCCTATACCGGGGAGCTGTTTTTT,CSARGSTGRAYTGELFF
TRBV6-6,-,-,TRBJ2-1,TGTGCCAGCAGTTACCGAGCGGCTGAGCAGTTCTTC,CASSYRAAEQFF
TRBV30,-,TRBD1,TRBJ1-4,TGTGCCTGGAGTGTAAAAGGGACAGGGGACGAAAAACTGTTTTTT,CAWSVKGTGDEKLFF
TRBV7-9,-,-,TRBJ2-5,TGTGCCAGCACGAGGACGGCGACGGAGACCCAGTACTTC,CASTRTATETQYF
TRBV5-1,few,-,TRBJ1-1,TGCGCCAGCGGGCCGGGACAAACGAACACTGAAGCTTTCTTT,CASGPGQTNTEAFF
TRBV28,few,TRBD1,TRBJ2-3,TGTGCCAGCAGTCCTCAGGGGGCGCGGGATACGCAGTATTTT,CASSPQGARDTQYF
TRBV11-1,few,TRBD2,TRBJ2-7,TGTGCCAGCAGCCCTGGGACTAGCGGGAAAGAGGCCTTGGACGAGCAGTACTTC,CASSPGTSGKEALDEQYF
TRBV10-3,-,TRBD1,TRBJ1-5,TGTGCCATTGGACAGGGCAATCAGCCCCAGCATTTT,CAIGQGNQPQHF
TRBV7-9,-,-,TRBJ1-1,TGTGCCAGCAGCTCAAACAGGGATAGAGGGGCTGAAGCTTTCTTT,CASSSNRDRGAEAFF
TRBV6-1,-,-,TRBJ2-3,TGTGCCAGCAGTGAGAATGCAGATACGCAGTATTTT,CASSENADTQYF
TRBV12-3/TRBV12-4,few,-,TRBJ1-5,TGTGCCAGCAGCCCCCGCAGGGGTTCGGTTTTTGATAATCGCAATCAGCCCCAGCATTTT,CASSPRRGSVFDNRNQPQHF
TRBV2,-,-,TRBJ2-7,TGTGCCAGCAGTGAAGAGTCGAGGGAGCAGTACTTC,CASSEESREQYF
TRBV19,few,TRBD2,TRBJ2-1,TGTGCCAGTAGTACCCAGCTGGGTGGTAGCGGGAGTTCCAATGAGCAGTTCTTC,CASSTQLGGSGSSNEQFF
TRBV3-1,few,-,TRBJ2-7,TGTGCCAGCAGCCGACAGCAGACCTACGAGCAGTACTTC,CASSRQQTYEQYF
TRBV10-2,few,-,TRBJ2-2,TGCGCCAGCAGTGATCAGCTCACCGGGGAGCTGTTTTTT,CASSDQLTGELFF
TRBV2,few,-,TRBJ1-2,TGTGCCAGCAGTGAAGGACAGCCTTCAGGTACTGGCTACACCTTC,CASSEGQPSGTGYTF
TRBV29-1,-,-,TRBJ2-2,TGCAGCGTTGGAGGGGGGGGCACCGGGGAGCTGTTTTTT,CSVGGGGTGELFF
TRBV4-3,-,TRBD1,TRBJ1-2,TGCGCCAGCAGCCAACGGGTGGGACAGGGGAACTATGGCTACACCTTC,CASSQRVGQGNYGYTF
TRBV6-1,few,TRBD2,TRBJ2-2,TGTGCCACCCTCGACTCGGGAGGAACCACCGGGGAGCTGTTTTTT,CATLDSGGTTGELFF
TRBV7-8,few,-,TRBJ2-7,TGTGCCAGCAGCCGAGTAGGGGGCCTAGCGGTCCCCGAGCAGTACTTC,CASSRVGGLAVPEQYF
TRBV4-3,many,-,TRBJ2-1,TGCGCCAGCAGCCAAGGTAGCGGAACTTACAATGAGCAGTTCTTC,CASSQGSGTYNEQFF